This passage covers 8 T cell receptor beta chains from one sample sequenced in a study of blood T cells in healthy people across ages (dated by TCRdb to about 2015). The receptor library was made with 5' RACE. The second PCR ran for roughly 6 to 11 cycles and used a J-beta primer mix along with a sample-barcoded 5' primer. TCRdb applied fastp at Q25 and MiXCR to the public reads, then kept only in-frame beta chains. All rows with the same CDR3 protein become a single entry with the most common DNA and genes. This sample has some 1,800,000 distinct CDR3 sequences in its table, and more than 35% of those were observed once. Together, the top ten hold more than 20% of the sample. The material sequenced was blood. All receptors come from a human donor in good health.

V and J are TRBV4-1 and TRBJ1-1, with D possibly being TRBD1 (6 bases). Germline V gene sequence: CDR1 MGHRA, CDR2 YSYEKL. Trimming shortened V by 1 base and J by 2 bases, and 11 bases separated the two germline ends. This CDR3 spans 15 amino acids. CDR3 loop: CASSQGSGANTEAFF. As DNA, the CDR3 is TGCGCCAGCAGCCAAGGGTCGGGGGCTAACACTGAAGCTTTCTTT.

In this sample, this clonotype turned up a few times. The chain recombines TRBV12-5 with TRBJ1-4; D not certain. This CDR3 spans 18 amino acids. Per the germline V gene, CDR1 is LGHNT and CDR2 is FRNRAP. V lost 3 bases, J lost 0 bases, and 17 bases lay in between. The CDR3 loop is CASGFEVPKAATNEKLFF. DNA for the CDR3: TGTGCTAGTGGTTTCGAGGTTCCGAAAGCCGCAACTAATGAAAAACTGTTTTTT.

This clonotype was detected only once. V is TRBV19 and J is TRBJ1-4; possible D gene TRBD1, 5 bases. Germline V lookup: CDR1 LNHDA, CDR2 SQIVND (reference sequence). There are 16 residues in the CDR3. The V end was cut by 9 bases, the J end by 5 bases, with 22 bases between. The chain's CDR3 is CARRGQGQKENEKLFF. In DNA, the CDR3 is TGTGCCAGAAGGGGTCAGGGTCAGAAGGAAAATGAAAAACTGTTTTTT.

CDR3 DNA sequence: TGTGCCAGCAGGAAGCGTACGGGTCCTAGAACCGGGACAGGCTCCTACGAGCAGTACTTC. Encoded protein: CASRKRTGPRTGTGSYEQYF. This chain joins TRBV6-1 and TRBJ2-7; 8 bases match TRBD1. CDR3 length equals 20 residues. Germline trimming cut 6 bases from V and 0 bases from J; bases unmatched to any gene: 22. From germline, CDR1 is MNHNS and CDR2 SASEGT.

V and J are TRBV7-9 and TRBJ1-6; D is unclear. Per the germline V gene, CDR1 is SEHNR and CDR2 is FQNEAQ (reference sequence). Trimming left V 6 bases short and J 3 bases short, with 12 bases between. This CDR3 contains 15 residues. The CDR3 is CASRLLSGYNSPLHF. CDR3 nucleotide sequence: TGTGCCAGCAGACTCCTGTCCGGCTATAATTCACCCCTCCACTTT. Based on the CDR3 plus reference TRBV7-9 and TRBJ1-6, the full variable domain is DTGVSQNPRHKITKRGQNVTFRCDPISEHNRLYWYRQTLGQGPEFLTYFQNEAQLEKSRLLSDRFSAERPKGSFSTLEIQRTEQGDSAMYLCASRLLSGYNSPLHFGNGTRLTVT.

This chain connects TRBV4-2 to TRBJ1-2; no reliable D call. Between the trimmed V and J ends, which lost 4 bases and 8 bases, there was a span of 11 bases. This CDR3 is 12 amino acids long. CDR1 and CDR2 (germline): LGHNA, YNFKEQ. This CDR3 reads CASSPEIVGYTF. For the CDR3, the DNA is TGTGCCAGCAGCCCAGAAATCGTCGGCTACACCTTC.

This clonotype was counted only a few times. The rearrangement links TRBV12-3 or TRBV12-4 to TRBJ2-3, with 8 bases lining up with TRBD1. V lost 11 bases to trimming and J lost 4 bases; unmatched junction nucleotides: 8. CDR3 length equals 13 residues. The CDR3 spells CASGQGGADTQYF. CDR3 nucleotides: TGTGCCTCCGGACAGGGAGGAGCAGATACGCAGTATTTT.

Ten or more counts support this clonotype. The chain couples TRBV10-3 to TRBJ2-7; 8 nucleotides agree with TRBD1. Trimming took 2 bases from V and 2 from J; bases not matched to a gene: 8. Germline-derived CDR1 and CDR2 are ENHRY and SYGVKD. The CDR3 consists of 16 residues. CDR3 nucleotide sequence: TGTGCCATCAGTGAGCCAGGACAGGGTCGCCCCTACGAGCAGTACTTC. It is translated as CAISEPGQGRPYEQYF.